The subject of this entry is one T cell receptor beta chain. Its antigen is unknown. Compared with germline, one end of the junction differs, possibly owing to a read error. This specimen comes from a study of tumor-infiltrating lymphocytes in primary liver carcinoma. Study-level information: By surgical resection, the patients were treated for their primary liver carcinoma. Productive TCRbeta read counts per sample ran from roughly 3.6 to 7.1 million and were similar across tissue types.

Germline V CDR1 and CDR2: SEHNR, FQNEAQ (reference sequence). There are 11 residues in the CDR3. Unsorted whole blood yielded blood RNA, and germline DNA was extracted as well. cDNA specific to TCR beta was made from 500 ng of total RNA, with a constant-region primer employed for priming. Each TCR beta library was derived from three nested multiplex PCR rounds that employed slightly modified ARM-PCR. Primers for the first two PCR rounds were TRBV1-TRBV30 forward primers and a C-beta reverse primer (approximately 10 cycles per round). One entry per CDR3 protein, called by TCRdb with MiXCR from the multiplex PCR reads. The sample shows about 200,000 distinct CDR3 sequences, about 61% of them seen only once. Study observations and caveats: Tumor tissue displayed a significantly greater top-250-clone fraction than blood (p = 0.039).

The chain employs TRBV7-9 and TRBJ1-1; the D gene is possibly TRBD1 (5 bases). The sequencing sample was made of peripheral blood. The sequence was collected from a woman aged 60-70 years with primary liver carcinoma and hepatitis B virus infection. CDR3 residues: CTSSPGRPAFF. For the CDR3, the DNA is TGTACCAGCAGCCCAGGGAGGCCAGCTTTCTTT.